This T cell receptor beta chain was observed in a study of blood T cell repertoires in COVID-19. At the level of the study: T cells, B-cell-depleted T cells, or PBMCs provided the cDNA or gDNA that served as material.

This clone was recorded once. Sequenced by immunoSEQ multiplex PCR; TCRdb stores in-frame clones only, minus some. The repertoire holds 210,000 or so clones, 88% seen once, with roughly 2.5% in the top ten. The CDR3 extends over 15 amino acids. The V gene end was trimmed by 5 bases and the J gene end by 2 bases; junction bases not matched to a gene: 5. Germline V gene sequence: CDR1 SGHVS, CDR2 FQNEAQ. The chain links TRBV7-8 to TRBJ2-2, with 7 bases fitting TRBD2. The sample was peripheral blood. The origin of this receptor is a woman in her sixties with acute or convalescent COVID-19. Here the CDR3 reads CASSPGGQNTGELFF. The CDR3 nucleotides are TGTGCCAGCAGCCCGGGAGGCCAAAACACCGGGGAGCTGTTTTTT. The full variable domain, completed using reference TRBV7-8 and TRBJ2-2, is GAGVSQSPRYKVAKRGQDVALRCDPISGHVSLFWYQQALGQGPEFLTYFQNEAQLDKSGLPSDRFFAERPEGSVSTLKIQRTQQEDSAVYLCASSPGGQNTGELFFGEGSRLTVL.